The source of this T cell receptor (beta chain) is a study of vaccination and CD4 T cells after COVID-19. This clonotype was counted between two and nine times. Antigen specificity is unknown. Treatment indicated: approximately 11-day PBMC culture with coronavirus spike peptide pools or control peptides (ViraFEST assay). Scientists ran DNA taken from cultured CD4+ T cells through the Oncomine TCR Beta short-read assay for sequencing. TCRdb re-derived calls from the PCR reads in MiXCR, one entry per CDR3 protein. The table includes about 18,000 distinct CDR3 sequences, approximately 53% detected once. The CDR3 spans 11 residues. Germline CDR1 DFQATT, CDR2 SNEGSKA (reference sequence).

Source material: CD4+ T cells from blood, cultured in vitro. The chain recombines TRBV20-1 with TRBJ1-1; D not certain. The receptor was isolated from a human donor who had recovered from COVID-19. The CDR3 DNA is TGCAGCAGCCCGACGGACACTGAAGCTTTCTTT. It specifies CSSPTDTEAFF.